Below, 21 T cell receptor beta chains from the same sample are listed, as sequenced in a study of beta chain features in type 1 diabetes. Their antigens are not known. The study's findings and limits: TCRB CDR3s from Type 1 diabetes patients were moderately but significantly shorter in all four CD4+ subsets.

Every bit of the isolated RNA underwent reverse transcription, so sequencing read expressed TCRB transcripts. The protocol was immunoSEQ multiplex PCR, while the TCRdb copy is restricted to in-frame clones and leaves out a portion. This repertoire shows a few hundred thousand clones, about 10% found once; its top ten account for about 0.64%. Sequenced sample: central memory CD4+ T cells from blood. These receptors originate from a man aged 30 to 39 with type 1 diabetes.

This rearrangement joins TRBV18 to TRBJ2-7, with D possibly TRBD1 on 6 matching bases. The V and J ends lost 5 bases and 4 bases respectively, with 12 bases between them. The CDR3 has 13 residues. CDR1 is KGHSH and CDR2 is LQKENI in the germline V gene. CDR3 coding DNA: TGTGCCAGCTCAGGCCAACAGGGTTACGAGCAGTACTTC. This translates into CASSGQQGYEQYF.

In its sample, this clone was seen many times. The V call is TRBV7-2, the J call TRBJ2-6; D gene unclear. Trimming left V 2 bases short and J 0 bases short, with 5 bases between. Germline values: CDR1 SGHTA, CDR2 FQGNSA. The CDR3 consists of 15 residues. CDR3: CASSLLFSGANVLTF. For the CDR3, the DNA is TGTGCCAGCAGCTTATTATTCTCTGGGGCCAACGTCCTGACTTTC.

V usage is TRBV7-9 and J usage is TRBJ1-1; D gene ambiguous. Trimming shortened V by 5 bases and J by 6 bases, and 7 bases separated the two germline ends. The CDR3 length is 11 residues. CDR1 and CDR2 (germline): SEHNR, FQNEAQ (reference sequence). CDR3 sequence reads: CASSSGAEAFF. The CDR3 DNA follows: TGTGCCAGCAGCAGTGGCGCTGAAGCTTTCTTT.

This clone occurred a few times. This chain connects TRBV20-1 to TRBJ1-5, with D tentatively TRBD1 (5 bases). The CDR3 runs 11 residues. V shed 6 bases and J shed 15 bases, with 18 bases lying between them. From germline, CDR1 is DFQATT and CDR2 SNEGSKA (reference sequence). The CDR3 protein is CSAYRTGTRHF. Here the CDR3 DNA reads TGCAGTGCCTACCGTACCGGGACCCGGCATTTT.

The chain has TRBV30 and TRBJ1-1, with TRBD1 matching 7 bases. CDR3 size: 12 residues. After removal of 0 bases from V and 11 bases from J, the junction contained 6 bases not matched to a gene. Germline CDR1 and CDR2: GTSNPN and SVGIG (reference sequence). CDR3: CAWSVQGLEAFF. The CDR3 DNA follows: TGTGCCTGGAGTGTACAGGGGCTCGAGGCTTTCTTT.

This clone has more than one count but fewer than ten. V usage is TRBV7-9 and J usage is TRBJ2-5; D unresolved. V gave up 8 bases and J gave up 2 bases, with 9 bases separating them. The germline CDR1 and CDR2 sequences are SEHNR and FQNEAQ (reference sequence). The CDR3 consists of 12 residues. CDR3 protein: CASGLSQETQYF. The CDR3 coding sequence is TGTGCCAGCGGCCTCTCGCAAGAGACCCAGTACTTC.

CDR3 coding DNA: TGTGCCAGCAGCTTAATGGCAGGCGAGACCCAGTACTTC. Its protein product is CASSLMAGETQYF. This chain links TRBV7-8 with TRBJ2-5; D not certain. Trimming removed 2 bases at V and 5 bases at J, with 9 bases between. The length of the CDR3 is 13 residues. Germline V lookup: CDR1 SGHVS, CDR2 FQNEAQ.

The J gene is TRBJ1-3, the V gene TRBV5-1; TRBD1 aligns across 7 bases. With 4 bases clipped from V and 0 bases from J, the junction kept 7 bases outside the gene matches. Germline V gene data show CDR1 as SGHRS and CDR2 as YFSETQ. This CDR3 is built from 16 residues. This CDR3 reads CASSQGQTSSGNTIYF. CDR3 DNA: TGCGCCAGCAGCCAGGGACAGACGAGCTCTGGAAACACCATATATTTT.

This clone was observed a few times. The chain joins TRBV27 to TRBJ2-3, with unresolved D. This CDR3 is 13 amino acids long. Germline V CDR1 and CDR2: MNHEY, SMNVEV (reference sequence). V shed 7 bases and J shed 0 bases, with 8 bases lying between them. CDR3 in DNA: TGTGCCAGCACCGGATCTAGCACAGATACGCAGTATTTT. Protein product: CASTGSSTDTQYF.

V is TRBV9 and J is TRBJ2-2; possibly TRBD2 for D (6 bases). From germline, CDR1 is SGDLS and CDR2 YYNGEE. The CDR3 spans 15 residues. Trimming took off 0 bases at V and 4 bases at J, with 10 bases between the two ends. The CDR3 region has the DNA TGTGCCAGCAGCGTAGGGCCGGAGGGCACCGGGGAGCTGTTTTTT. It yields the protein CASSVGPEGTGELFF.

The chain links TRBV6-5 to TRBJ2-7, with D tentatively TRBD2 (6 bases). Germline CDR1 is MNHEY and CDR2 is SVGAGI. CDR3 size: 15 residues. V was shortened by 2 bases and J by 0 bases, with 11 bases between the two germline ends. The CDR3 DNA follows: TGTGCCAGCAGTTACAGTCAGGGAGGCTCCTACGAGCAGTACTTC. Residues: CASSYSQGGSYEQYF.

V usage is TRBV6-5 and J usage is TRBJ1-2, with 9 bases fitting TRBD1. The V gene's germline CDR1 is MNHEY and CDR2 SVGAGI. V was pared by 5 bases and J by 4 bases, with 5 bases of the junction left unmatched. The CDR3 length is 14 residues. As DNA, the CDR3 is TGTGCCAGCAGTGGGACAGGGAGTACCTATGGCTACACCTTC. Encoded protein: CASSGTGSTYGYTF.

A word on this clone: The junction does not match germline at one end; this may be a read error. The genes are TRBV27 and TRBJ1-5; possible D gene TRBD1, 6 bases. The CDR3 covers 17 residues. Germline V CDR1 and CDR2: MNHEY, SMNVEV (reference sequence). For the CDR3, the DNA is TGTGCCCGCAGCCCCCGGGGGGCTGCGAGACGCAATCAGCCCCAGCATTTT. Translating it yields CARSPRGAARRNQPQHF.

In this sample, this clone turned up many times. This sequence joins TRBV7-6 and TRBJ2-1, with D perhaps matching TRBD1 (5 bases). The CDR3 contains 15 residues. Trimming removed 1 base from V and 4 bases from J, with 11 bases in between. CDR1 is SGHVS and CDR2 is FNYEAQ in the germline V gene. The CDR3 DNA reads as TGTGCCAGCAGCTTAGAAGGGGCGCATTACAATGAGCAGTTCTTC. It specifies CASSLEGAHYNEQFF. The full variable domain, with the rest looked up from reference TRBV7-6 and TRBJ2-1, is GAGVSQSPRYKVTKRGQDVALRCDPISGHVSLYWYRQALGQGPEFLTYFNYEAQQDKSGLPNDRFSAERPEGSISTLTIQRTEQRDSAMYRCASSLEGAHYNEQFFGPGTRLTVL.

The CDR3 reads CASSPARVGSSYNEQFF. DNA for the CDR3: TGTGCCAGCAGCCCCGCGAGGGTTGGAAGTTCCTACAATGAGCAGTTCTTC. The V call is TRBV11-3, the J call TRBJ2-1; a possible D gene is TRBD2 (5 bases). The V and J ends lost 5 bases and 1 base respectively, with 18 bases between them. The CDR3 sequence is 17 residues long. Germline assignment: CDR1 SGHNT and CDR2 YENEEA.

This rearrangement joins TRBV6-5 to TRBJ1-1; a possible D gene is TRBD1 (5 bases). With 0 bases removed from V and 14 bases from J, the gap between germline ends came to 19 bases. Germline CDR1 and CDR2: MNHEY and SVGAGI. This CDR3 has 14 amino acids. CDR3 loop: CASSYSSGTTTDFF. CDR3 in DNA: TGTGCCAGCAGTTACTCCTCCGGGACCACGACGGACTTCTTT.

The chain carries TRBV19 and TRBJ1-5, with a possible D match to TRBD1 (6 bases). The germline CDR1 and CDR2 sequences are LNHDA and SQIVND (reference sequence). The CDR3 runs 14 residues. Trimming took 2 bases from V and 6 from J, leaving 11 bases between them. The DNA of the CDR3 is TGTGCCAGTAGTATAATGACAGGAGGTCAGCCCCAGCATTTT. Residues: CASSIMTGGQPQHF.

Only a few counts were recorded for this clone. The chain joins TRBV2 to TRBJ2-1, with TRBD2 identical over 7 bases. The CDR3 consists of 17 residues. Per the germline V gene, CDR1 is SNHLY and CDR2 is FYNNEI. J gave up 1 base and V 4 bases, and 10 bases lay outside the gene matches. The CDR3: CASSGGGKARSYNEQFF. The CDR3 region has the DNA TGTGCCAGCAGTGGGGGGGGTAAGGCGAGATCCTACAATGAGCAGTTCTTC.

This clone was seen only a few times. This chain joins TRBV27 and TRBJ2-7; the D is unclear. This CDR3 region has 13 residues. Trimming shortened V by 4 bases and J by 1 base, and 8 bases separated the two germline ends. Germline loops: CDR1 MNHEY, CDR2 SMNVEV (reference sequence). The CDR3: CASSSHTSYEQYF. The CDR3 DNA sequence: TGTGCCAGCAGTTCCCATACGTCCTACGAGCAGTACTTC.

Only a few counts were recorded for this clone. This rearrangement joins TRBV2 to TRBJ1-5; D unresolved. V shed 7 bases and J shed 4 bases, with 11 bases lying between them. The CDR3 is made up of 13 amino acids. Germline CDR1 is SNHLY and CDR2 is FYNNEI. The DNA for the CDR3 is TGTGCCAGCACCACGGTGGAGAATCAGCCCCAGCATTTT. Encoded protein: CASTTVENQPQHF. Drawing the rest from reference TRBV2 and TRBJ1-5, the complete variable domain is EPEVTQTPSHQVTQMGQEVILRCVPISNHLYFYWYRQILGQKVEFLVSFYNNEISEKSEIFDDQFSVERPDGSNFTLKIRSTKLEDSAMYFCASTTVENQPQHFGDGTRLSIL.

This clone was counted between two and nine times. In DNA, the CDR3 is TGTGCCAGCAGTTTAGGCCAGGGTAGGGGCTACACCTTC. Its protein is CASSLGQGRGYTF. The chain is built from TRBV27 and TRBJ1-2; a weak D match, TRBD1 (5 bases). Germline CDR1 and CDR2: MNHEY and SMNVEV (reference sequence). The CDR3 has 13 residues. V lost 2 bases to trimming and J lost 8 bases, with 12 bases between them.